These 2 T cell receptor beta chains came from one sample sequenced in a study of Ad26.COV2.S vaccination and SARS-CoV-2 variants. The table came from immunoSEQ multiplex PCR; TCRdb's copy has only in-frame clones and leaves some out. In the table there are 400,000 to 500,000 clones, about 91% of which are singletons. The treatment denotes: roughly 20 received Ad26.COV2.S at low or high dose, single or two shots; 5 received placebo; per-sample allocation not given. Samples were taken on day 63 after the first vaccine or placebo injection. The source was peripheral blood, collected in a trial of Ad26.COV2.S vaccine versus placebo. These receptors were taken from a person between 18 and 65 years old who received the Ad26.COV2.S COVID-19 vaccine or a placebo.

This chain's CDR3 is CAWSVLGRAYEQYF. CDR3 in DNA: TGTGCCTGGAGTGTATTGGGACGGGCCTACGAGCAGTACTTC. V is TRBV30 and J is TRBJ2-7; TRBD1 or TRBD2 may be the D gene (5 bases each). The ends were cut back, 0 bases at V and 2 bases at J, with 11 bases in the middle. The CDR3 has 14 amino acids. The germline CDR1 and CDR2 sequences are GTSNPN and SVGIG (reference sequence).

This sequence joins TRBV6-2 or TRBV6-3 and TRBJ2-5, with D uncertain. Trimming cost V 5 bases and J 7 bases, with 17 bases left between them. The CDR3 spans 14 residues. Germline CDR1 MNHEY, CDR2 SVGEGT. CDR3 amino acids: CASSPPMGKLTQYF. CDR3 sequence (DNA): TGTGCCAGCAGTCCCCCGATGGGAAAGCTGACCCAGTACTTC.